The source of this T cell receptor (beta chain) is a study of CD8+CD57+ T cells in acquired aplastic anemia. Across the study: Sorted cells (CD4+ and CD8+) yielded DNA amounts that averaged around 3.1 ug.

Researchers used genomic DNA as the template to profile TCR beta VDJ and CDR3. TCRdb analysed the reads with MiXCR anew, one entry per CDR3 protein. The table lists 50,000 to 70,000 distinct CDR3 sequences, over 45% of them singletons. Germline CDR1 reads SGHVS; CDR2 reads FQNEAQ. Trimming removed 5 bases from V and 0 bases from J, with 17 bases in between. This CDR3 region has 16 residues. The sequenced material came from sorted CD4+, CD8+, or CD8+CD57+ T cells (not recorded which) from PBMCs. This clonotype was sampled from a human donor in good health, serving as a control. This chain joins TRBV7-8 and TRBJ2-7; D is uncertain. Here the CDR3 reads CASSPLASIYSYEQYF. Here the CDR3 DNA reads TGTGCCAGCAGCCCGTTGGCCAGTATCTACTCCTACGAGCAGTACTTC.